The next 25 T cell receptor beta chains were all read from a single sample in a study of shared clonotypes between healthy human individuals. Profiled with immunoSEQ multiplex PCR; TCRdb holds only in-frame clones, not every one. The sample shows 2 million or so clones, around 96% of them seen only once. In the naive CD8 group, cells lacked CD45RO and were positively selected for CCR7, so terminally differentiated effector memory CD45RA+ cells were left out. Source material: naive CD8+ T cells sorted from blood. Receptors originate from a young man in good health.

The CDR3 sequence: CASSPPPGSNQPQHF. CDR3 nucleotides: TGTGCCAGCAGTCCCCCTCCGGGGAGCAATCAGCCCCAGCATTTT. This chain uses TRBV2 with TRBJ1-5; D is undetermined. V was shortened by 5 bases and J by 1 base, with 12 bases between the two germline ends. The CDR3 totals 15 residues. Germline lookup yields CDR1 SNHLY and CDR2 FYNNEI.

The V and J genes are TRBV2 and TRBJ2-1, with no clear D. The CDR3 runs 11 residues. Germline V lookup: CDR1 SNHLY, CDR2 FYNNEI. V was cut by 4 bases and J by 8 bases, with 6 bases left in between. Here the CDR3 DNA reads TGTGCCAGCAGTGGGCAGGATGAGCAGTTCTTC. Translation gives CASSGQDEQFF.

This clone was seen more than once but under ten times. The chain has TRBV2 and TRBJ2-7; no definite D call. Trimming shortened V by 6 bases and J by 5 bases, and 11 bases separated the two germline ends. The CDR3 spans 12 residues. From germline, CDR1 is SNHLY and CDR2 FYNNEI. The CDR3 DNA follows: TGTGCCAGCAGCGTAAGCCCCGACGAGCAGTACTTC. Amino acids: CASSVSPDEQYF. The full variable domain, its missing parts supplied by reference TRBV2 and TRBJ2-7, is EPEVTQTPSHQVTQMGQEVILRCVPISNHLYFYWYRQILGQKVEFLVSFYNNEISEKSEIFDDQFSVERPDGSNFTLKIRSTKLEDSAMYFCASSVSPDEQYFGPGTRLTVT.

The V gene is TRBV6-5, the J gene TRBJ2-2; D call uncertain. With 1 base removed from V and 3 bases from J, the gap between germline ends came to 6 bases. CDR1 MNHEY and CDR2 SVGAGI come from the germline V gene. The CDR3 totals 14 residues. For the CDR3, the DNA is TGTGCCAGCAGTTACTATTCATACACCGGGGAGCTGTTTTTT. It yields the protein CASSYYSYTGELFF.

Of note for this clone: The sample has other DNA sequences that encode this CDR3 too. The chain couples TRBV5-6 to TRBJ2-2; D is ambiguous. V lost 2 bases and J lost 3, with 2 bases in between. This CDR3 region has 12 residues. The V gene's germline CDR1 is SGHDT and CDR2 YYEEEE. As DNA, the CDR3 is TGTGCCAGCAGCTTAGACACCGGGGAGCTGTTTTTT. The encoded protein is CASSLDTGELFF. Supplemented by reference TRBV5-6 and TRBJ2-2, the full variable domain reads DAGVTQSPTHLIKTRGQQVTLRCSPKSGHDTVSWYQQALGQGPQFIFQYYEEEERQRGNFPDRFSGHQFPNYSSELNVNALLLGDSALYLCASSLDTGELFFGEGSRLTVL.

The chain uses TRBV5-1 and TRBJ2-1, with D perhaps TRBD2 (6 bases). Trimming took 4 bases from V and 9 from J, leaving 17 bases between them. Germline V lookup: CDR1 SGHRS, CDR2 YFSETQ. CDR3 length: 14 amino acids. CDR3 bases: TGCGCCAGCAGCCCGCACCCCCAGGGAGGTGAGCAGTTCTTC. Translation: CASSPHPQGGEQFF. Together with reference TRBV5-1 and TRBJ2-1, the CDR3 gives the full variable domain: KAGVTQTPRYLIKTRGQQVTLSCSPISGHRSVSWYQQTPGQGLQFLFEYFSETQRNKGNFPGRFSGRQFSNSRSEMNVSTLELGDSALYLCASSPHPQGGEQFFGPGTRLTVL.

The CDR3 bases are TGTGCCAGCAGCCAAGAGACGGCCGGGACCTACGAGCAGTACTTC. Its protein product is CASSQETAGTYEQYF. The chain combines TRBV4-2 with TRBJ2-7; D perhaps matches TRBD2 (5 bases). Between the trimmed V and J ends, which lost 0 bases and 2 bases, there was a span of 11 bases. From germline, CDR1 is LGHNA and CDR2 YNFKEQ. The CDR3 length is 15 residues.

The chain employs TRBV4-1 and TRBJ2-2; D is uncertain. V lost 2 bases and J 5 bases, leaving 15 bases between the germline ends. CDR1 is MGHRA, CDR2 YSYEKL, per germline. CDR3 length: 16 residues. The CDR3 nucleotides are TGCGCCAGCAGCCAACTGGTGGCCGCCGAAACCGGGGAGCTGTTTTTT. This translates into CASSQLVAAETGELFF.

The J gene is TRBJ2-5, the V gene TRBV27; D call uncertain. This CDR3 region has 14 residues. V was trimmed by 0 bases and J by 2 bases, leaving 7 bases between them. Per the germline V gene, CDR1 is MNHEY and CDR2 is SMNVEV (reference sequence). CDR3 loop: CASSLSIQQETQYF. In DNA, the CDR3 is TGTGCCAGCAGTTTATCGATACAGCAAGAGACCCAGTACTTC.

This sequence joins TRBV27 and TRBJ1-1; D perhaps matches TRBD1 (6 bases). Germline CDR1 and CDR2: MNHEY and SMNVEV (reference sequence). V was pared by 7 bases and J by 2 bases, with 14 bases between. The CDR3 sequence is 14 residues long. The CDR3 is CASIGGTTNTEAFF. The CDR3 nucleotides are TGTGCCAGCATAGGGGGGACAACCAACACTGAAGCTTTCTTT.

The rearrangement links TRBV7-9 to TRBJ2-1, with 7 positions matching TRBD1. Germline V CDR1 and CDR2: SEHNR, FQNEAQ (reference sequence). This CDR3 is built from 14 residues. J was trimmed by 7 bases and V by 5 bases; bases with no gene match: 8. The CDR3 nucleotides are TGTGCCAGCAGCCCAGGGGGTCTGGAGAATGAGCAGTTCTTC. It encodes CASSPGGLENEQFF. The full variable domain, completed using reference TRBV7-9 and TRBJ2-1, is DTGVSQNPRHKITKRGQNVTFRCDPISEHNRLYWYRQTLGQGPEFLTYFQNEAQLEKSRLLSDRFSAERPKGSFSTLEIQRTEQGDSAMYLCASSPGGLENEQFFGPGTRLTVL.

The chain couples TRBV6-5 to TRBJ2-1; unclear D gene. Germline V CDR1 and CDR2: MNHEY, SVGAGI. V lost 5 bases and J 8 bases, leaving 13 bases between the germline ends. The CDR3 sequence is 13 residues long. CDR3 DNA: TGTGCCAGCAGTGGCTCCCCTGGGGATGAGCAGTTCTTC. It codes for CASSGSPGDEQFF.

For this clone: Additional DNA sequences in this sample encode the identical CDR3. The V and J genes are TRBV6-5 and TRBJ2-7, with a possible D match to TRBD2 (6 bases). From germline, CDR1 is MNHEY and CDR2 SVGAGI. V was trimmed by 0 bases and J by 6 bases, leaving 9 bases between them. The CDR3 has 13 amino acids. The CDR3 loop is CASSYSEGSEQYF. DNA for the CDR3: TGTGCCAGCAGTTACTCGGAGGGCTCCGAGCAGTACTTC.

The rearrangement links TRBV30 to TRBJ1-5, with D tentatively TRBD1 (6 bases). CDR3 size: 15 residues. V gave up 0 bases and J gave up 5 bases, with 14 bases separating them. CDR1 and CDR2 (germline): GTSNPN, SVGIG (reference sequence). The CDR3 sequence is CAWSVGISGDQPQHF. Written as DNA, the CDR3 is TGTGCCTGGAGTGTGGGTATATCAGGGGATCAGCCCCAGCATTTT.

V gene TRBV6-8 combines with J gene TRBJ2-1, with 7 positions matching TRBD2. Germline V lookup: CDR1 MNHGY, CDR2 SAAAGT. This CDR3 has 15 amino acids. Unmatched junction bases numbered 11, after V lost 7 bases and J lost 5 bases. The CDR3 coding sequence is TGTGCCAGCACAGTAGGACTAGTTGGACACAATGAGCAGTTCTTC. Translating gives CASTVGLVGHNEQFF.

Regarding this clone: A read error may account for a junction end that differs from germline. Within the sample, other DNA sequences also encode this same CDR3. This rearrangement joins TRBV2 to TRBJ1-1, with D perhaps matching TRBD1 (6 bases). This CDR3 is 14 amino acids long. CDR1 and CDR2 (germline): SNHLY, FYNNEI. CDR3 residues: CASTPDSLNTEAFF. DNA for the CDR3: TGCGCCAGCACCCCGGACAGCTTGAACACTGAAGCTTTCTTT.

The V call is TRBV27, the J call TRBJ2-2; D may be TRBD1 (6 bases). Germline lookup yields CDR1 MNHEY and CDR2 SMNVEV (reference sequence). V lost 6 bases to trimming and J lost 6 bases, with 8 bases between them. CDR3 length: 12 amino acids. The CDR3 sequence is CASSPGAGELFF. CDR3 nucleotide sequence: TGTGCCAGCAGCCCAGGGGCCGGGGAGCTGTTTTTT.

The chain has TRBV2 and TRBJ1-4, with D tentatively TRBD1 (6 bases). Trimming took 6 bases from V and 8 from J, leaving 16 bases between them. Germline V gives CDR1 SNHLY, CDR2 FYNNEI. The CDR3 contains 14 residues. The DNA for the CDR3 is TGTGCCAGCAGACCAGGGGTTGCCAGGGAAAAACTGTTTTTT. Translation: CASRPGVAREKLFF.

The chain has TRBV10-3 and TRBJ2-7; 8 bases fit TRBD2. Germline V gene lookup returns CDR1 ENHRY and CDR2 SYGVKD. The CDR3 covers 15 residues. The trim removed 3 bases at V and 5 bases at J, leaving 9 bases unmatched. CDR3 amino acids: CAISDPGGEGHEQYF. CDR3 DNA: TGTGCCATCAGTGACCCCGGGGGGGAGGGCCACGAGCAGTACTTC.

The CDR3 loop reads CASSEQNPIRSSYEQYF. The DNA for the CDR3 is TGTGCCAGCAGCGAACAAAACCCCATTCGCTCCTCCTACGAGCAGTACTTC. The chain has TRBV6-1 and TRBJ2-7; D is unresolved. The CDR3 is 17 residues long. CDR1 is MNHNS, CDR2 SASEGT, per germline. Trimming removed 6 bases from V and 0 bases from J, with 21 bases in between.

The chain combines TRBV27 with TRBJ2-4; D remains unclear. The germline gives CDR1 MNHEY, CDR2 SMNVEV (reference sequence). Trimming stripped 5 bases from V and 0 bases from J, with 17 bases between. The CDR3 totals 17 residues. CDR3 in amino acids: CASSPRPGQGAKNIQYF. DNA for the CDR3: TGTGCCAGCAGTCCCCGACCGGGTCAAGGAGCCAAAAACATTCAGTACTTC.

The chain couples TRBV19 to TRBJ2-7; D gene uncertain. Deletions cut 2 bases from V and 0 bases from J, with 8 bases between. The CDR3 consists of 14 residues. The germline gives CDR1 LNHDA, CDR2 SQIVND (reference sequence). The CDR3 nucleotides read TGTGCCAGTAGTATACAAGGTAACTCCTACGAGCAGTACTTC. Its protein is CASSIQGNSYEQYF.

V is TRBV6-6 and J is TRBJ2-5, with 9 bases matching TRBD2. Germline values: CDR1 MNHNY, CDR2 SVGAGI (reference sequence). The ends lost 1 base at V and 2 bases at J; junction bases unmatched: 2. This CDR3 region has 15 residues. In nucleotides, the CDR3 is TGTGCCAGCAGTTACTTCCTAGCGGGGCAAGAGACCCAGTACTTC. The encoded protein is CASSYFLAGQETQYF.

This chain connects TRBV6-5 to TRBJ2-7, with 8 bases lining up with TRBD2. CDR3 length equals 16 residues. V dropped 6 bases and J dropped 3; count of bases not matched to a gene: 13. Germline lookup yields CDR1 MNHEY and CDR2 SVGAGI. The CDR3 nucleotides read TGTGCCAGCAGCTACGCGGGGGGCGGCTCCGGCTACGAGCAGTACTTC. The encoded protein is CASSYAGGGSGYEQYF.

This clone came up once. V and J are TRBV30 and TRBJ1-5, with 9 bases fitting TRBD1. Trimming took 3 bases from V and 5 from J; bases not matched to a gene: 8. From germline, CDR1 is GTSNPN and CDR2 SVGIG (reference sequence). The CDR3 has 15 amino acids. CDR3 coding DNA: TGTGCCTGGAGGGCACCGGGACAGGGCCATCAGCCCCAGCATTTT. It specifies CAWRAPGQGHQPQHF.